These T cell receptor beta chains were read from a single sample in a study of T cell responses to AZD1222 COVID-19 vaccine. Only in-frame clones appear in the TCRdb table, and some are missing; sequencing was by immunoSEQ multiplex PCR. The profile shows around 71,000 clones, 75% to 85% of them singletons. Sequences were derived from peripheral blood, sampled 28 days after the second AZD1222 dose. The receptors originated from an adult who received the AZD1222 COVID-19 vaccine. Both conserved end residues are part of each CDR3. The D gene is left open where the match is weak. Only part of the rows carry a size: once, few, many, or a class if the clone is expanded.

J	D	size	V	DNA	CDR3
TRBJ1-5	.	once	TRBV30	TGTGCCTGGAGTCCAGGGAGGGGTCAGCCCCAGCATTTT	CAWSPGRGQPQHF
TRBJ2-3	TRBD1	.	TRBV6-2/TRBV6-3	TGTGCCAGCAGTTACAGGACAGGGGGCATGGCAGATACGCAGTATTTT	CASSYRTGGMADTQYF
TRBJ1-3	.	once	TRBV5-1	TGCGCCAGCAGCCCTGACGGGGCACGGGGAAACACCATATATTTT	CASSPDGARGNTIYF
TRBJ1-5	.	few	TRBV18	TGTGCCAGCTCACCGGACGGGGATCAGCCCCAGCATTTT	CASSPDGDQPQHF
TRBJ2-1	.	.	TRBV29-1	TGCAGCGGAGCCAGAGGAACTAGCACCAATGAGCAGTTCTTC	CSGARGTSTNEQFF
TRBJ1-6	.	.	TRBV6-1	TGTGCCAGCAGTCCCCCCTCCTATAATTCACCCCTCCACTTT	CASSPPSYNSPLHF
TRBJ2-3	.	.	TRBV6-5	TGTGCCAGCAGTTACTCCGGGGCTAGCACAGATACGCAGTATTTT	CASSYSGASTDTQYF
TRBJ2-3	.	.	TRBV3-1/TRBV3-2	TGTGCCAGCAGGTTGACAGATACGCAGTATTTT	CASRLTDTQYF
TRBJ1-1	TRBD1	.	TRBV5-5	TGTGCCAGCAGCTTCGGACAGGGGAGCACTGAAGCTTTCTTT	CASSFGQGSTEAFF
TRBJ1-1	TRBD1	few	TRBV6-5	TGTGCCAGCAGTCCTCAGGGGGTTCCGGCTGAAGCTTTCTTT	CASSPQGVPAEAFF
TRBJ1-6	.	.	TRBV7-8	TGTGCCAGCAGCCCCCGACATAGTTCACCCCTCCACTTT	CASSPRHSSPLHF
TRBJ1-1	.	.	TRBV19	TGTGCCAGTAGTTTTGGCAGACGGATACTCACTGAAGCTTTCTTT	CASSFGRRILTEAFF
TRBJ1-2	.	.	TRBV20-1	TGCAGTGCTAGAACCAATTATGGCTACACCTTC	CSARTNYGYTF
TRBJ1-3	.	.	TRBV9	TGTGCCAGCAGCGTATCAAACACCATATATTTT	CASSVSNTIYF
TRBJ1-2	.	.	TRBV19	TGTGCCAGTAGTATATTCGGGGTTCTCTATGGCTACACCTTC	CASSIFGVLYGYTF
TRBJ2-1	TRBD1	.	TRBV7-9	TGTGCCAGCAGCTTATTTTGGTTGACAGGGGGCCGCAATGAGCAGTTCTTC	CASSLFWLTGGRNEQFF
TRBJ1-2	.	few	TRBV13	TGTGCCAGCAGCCCCGTACGGGGGTTTAGTCAGGGCTACACCTTC	CASSPVRGFSQGYTF
TRBJ1-4	.	.	TRBV3-1/TRBV3-2	TGTGCCAGCAGCCACAGGGTAAGAGGTGAAAAACTGTTTTTT	CASSHRVRGEKLFF
TRBJ2-5	TRBD1	.	TRBV11-2	TGTGCCAGCAGCTTCAGGGGGCAAGAGACCCAGTACTTC	CASSFRGQETQYF
TRBJ1-5	TRBD1	few	TRBV6-2/TRBV6-3	TGTGCCAGCAGTTACCCCGGACAGGGGACTTATAGCAATCAGCCCCAGCATTTT	CASSYPGQGTYSNQPQHF
TRBJ2-7	TRBD2	once	TRBV30	TGTGCCTGGAGCATGGGACTAGCGAAGGAGCAGTACTTC	CAWSMGLAKEQYF
TRBJ2-1	.	.	TRBV6-5	TGTGCCAGTCTCCCGGGGGAAGGCAATGAGCAGTTCTTC	CASLPGEGNEQFF
TRBJ2-6	.	.	TRBV7-6	TGTGCCAGCAGCTTAGCAATTGGGCGGGCTGGGGCCAACGTCCTGACTTTC	CASSLAIGRAGANVLTF
TRBJ1-1	.	.	TRBV7-9	TGTGCCAGCAGCTTTAGCGGGGGAAACACTGAAGCTTTCTTT	CASSFSGGNTEAFF
TRBJ1-2	.	.	TRBV25-1	TGTGCCAGCAGTCCAGGGTGGGACTATGGCTACACCTTC	CASSPGWDYGYTF
TRBJ2-2	.	once	TRBV5-1	TGCGCCAGCAACGAGGGGACGAACACCGGGGAGCTGTTTTTT	CASNEGTNTGELFF
TRBJ1-3	.	.	TRBV7-9	TGTGCCAGCAGCTTACTAGGAAACACCATATATTTT	CASSLLGNTIYF
TRBJ2-2	TRBD2	many	TRBV6-4	TGTGCCAGCAGCCCCGGGACTAGCGGGGGGACCGGGGAGCTGTTTTTT	CASSPGTSGGTGELFF
TRBJ2-3	.	.	TRBV2	TGTGCCAGCAGTGAACTTCTAGGTGGGGGCCGCACAGATACGCAGTATTTT	CASSELLGGGRTDTQYF
TRBJ1-1	.	once	TRBV5-5	TGTGCCAGCAGCCACAGAAACCGGAACACTGAAGCTTTCTTT	CASSHRNRNTEAFF
TRBJ2-7	.	.	TRBV28	TGTGCCAGCAGTTTCGAAGAGACCCCCTACGAGCAGTACTTC	CASSFEETPYEQYF
TRBJ1-6	.	.	TRBV6-2/TRBV6-3	TGTGCCAGCAGTTACAGCAACTATAATTCACCCCTCCACTTT	CASSYSNYNSPLHF
TRBJ2-1	.	.	TRBV10-3	TGTGCCATCCAGGCCCATGAAGGGGCGCTCGGGAATGAGCAGTTCTTC	CAIQAHEGALGNEQFF
TRBJ2-1	.	.	TRBV29-1	TGCAGCGTTGAAGATCGGGGGCTCTCCTACAATGAGCAGTTCTTC	CSVEDRGLSYNEQFF
TRBJ2-2	TRBD1	.	TRBV7-9	TGTGCCAGCAGCGCCGACAGGGCCGGGGAGCTGTTTTTT	CASSADRAGELFF
TRBJ1-3	.	.	TRBV5-6	TGTGCCAGCAGCTTGGCATCTGGGGTTACGAACACCATATATTTT	CASSLASGVTNTIYF
TRBJ2-7	.	.	TRBV7-2	TGTGCCAGCACCCTGACCGGGATCTCCCTCGAGCAGTACTTC	CASTLTGISLEQYF
TRBJ1-3	.	.	TRBV6-1	TGTGCCAGCAGTGATTGGCGAACTTGGGACACCATATATTTT	CASSDWRTWDTIYF
TRBJ1-3	.	.	TRBV7-9	TGTGCCAGCAGCGACAAAGGGGCTCCTGGAAACACCATATATTTT	CASSDKGAPGNTIYF
TRBJ1-2	TRBD1	.	TRBV6-5	TGTGCCAGCAGTTACATGGTACAGGGGAACTATGGCTACACCTTC	CASSYMVQGNYGYTF
TRBJ2-1	.	.	TRBV5-4	TGTGCCAGCAGCTTGGTTTATAGCCCCTACAATGAGCAGTTCTTC	CASSLVYSPYNEQFF